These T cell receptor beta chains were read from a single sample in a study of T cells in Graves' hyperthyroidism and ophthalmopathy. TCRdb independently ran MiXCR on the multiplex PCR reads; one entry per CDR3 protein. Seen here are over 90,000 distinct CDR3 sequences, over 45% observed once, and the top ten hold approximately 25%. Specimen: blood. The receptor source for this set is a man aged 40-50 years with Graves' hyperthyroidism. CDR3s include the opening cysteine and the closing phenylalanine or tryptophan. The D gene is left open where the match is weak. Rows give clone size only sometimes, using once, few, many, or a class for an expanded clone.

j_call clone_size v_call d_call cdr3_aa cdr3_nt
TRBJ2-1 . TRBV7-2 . CASSYLTTGKGYNEQFF TGTGCCAGCAGCTATCTTACTACGGGAAAGGGCTACAATGAGCAGTTCTTC
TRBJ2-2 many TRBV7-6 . CASSLVGPPPGELFF TGTGCCAGCAGCTTGGTAGGGCCCCCACCCGGGGAGCTGTTTTTT
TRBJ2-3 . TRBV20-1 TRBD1 CSALGQAGADTQYF TGCAGTGCCCTGGGACAGGCCGGGGCAGATACGCAGTATTTT
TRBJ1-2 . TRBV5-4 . CASSLAGPQHGYTF TGTGCCAGCAGCCTGGCGGGACCCCAACATGGCTACACCTTC
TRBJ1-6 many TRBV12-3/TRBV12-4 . CASSPTTNYNSPLHF TGTGCCAGCAGCCCTACTACAAACTATAATTCACCCCTCCACTTT
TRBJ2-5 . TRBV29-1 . CSSYFWETQYF TGCAGCAGTTACTTTTGGGAGACCCAGTACTTC
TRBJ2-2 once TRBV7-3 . CASSTNRNTGELFF TGCGCCAGCAGTACGAACCGTAACACCGGGGAGCTGTTTTTT
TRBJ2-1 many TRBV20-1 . CSASPRTYNEQFF TGCAGTGCTAGTCCGCGGACTTACAATGAGCAGTTCTTC
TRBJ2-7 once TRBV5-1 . CASSLADRDEQYF TGCGCCAGCAGCTTGGCGGACCGCGACGAGCAGTACTTC
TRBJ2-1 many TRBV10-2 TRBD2 CASRVGGSGEQFF TGCGCCAGCAGGGTGGGGGGGTCCGGTGAGCAGTTCTTC
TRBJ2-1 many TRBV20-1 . CSARGAALNEQFF TGCAGTGCTAGAGGGGCAGCCCTAAATGAGCAGTTCTTC
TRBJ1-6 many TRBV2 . CASSPLGSSYNSPLHF TGTGCCAGCAGCCCCCTTGGGAGCTCCTATAATTCACCCCTCCACTTT
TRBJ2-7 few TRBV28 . CASSARHTSSYGQYF TGTGCCAGCAGCGCCCGACATACGAGCTCCTACGGGCAGTACTTC
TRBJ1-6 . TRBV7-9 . CASSLGHPSSYNSPLHF TGTGCCAGCAGCTTAGGACACCCGAGCTCCTATAATTCACCCCTCCACTTT
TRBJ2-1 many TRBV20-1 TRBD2 CSARDFGGSSYNEQFF TGCAGTGCTAGAGATTTTGGCGGGAGCTCCTACAATGAGCAGTTCTTC
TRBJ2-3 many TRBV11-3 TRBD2 CASSPGLVSTDTQYF TGTGCCAGCAGCCCGGGACTAGTCAGCACAGATACGCAGTATTTT
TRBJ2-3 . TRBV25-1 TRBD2 CASTPMLGTSGDPADTQYF TGTGCCAGCACCCCGATGCTGGGGACTAGCGGGGACCCTGCGGATACGCAGTATTTT
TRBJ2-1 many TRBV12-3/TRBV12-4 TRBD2 CASSLLAGVLEQFF TGTGCCAGCAGTTTGCTAGCGGGAGTTTTGGAGCAGTTCTTC
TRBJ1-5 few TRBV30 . CAWSRAGNQPQHF TGTGCCTGGAGTAGGGCAGGCAATCAGCCCCAGCATTTT
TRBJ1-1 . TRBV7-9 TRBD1 CASSLGTANTGAFF TGTGCCAGCAGCTTGGGGACAGCGAACACTGGAGCTTTCTTT
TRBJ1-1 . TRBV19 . CAGRVYTEAFF TGTGCCGGTAGGGTGTATACTGAAGCTTTCTTT
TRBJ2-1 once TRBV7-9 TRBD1 CASSQTGTGGNNEQFF TGTGCCAGCAGCCAAACCGGGACAGGGGGGAACAATGAGCAGTTCTTC
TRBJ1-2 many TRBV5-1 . CASSLGQAGYGYTF TGCGCCAGCAGCTTGGGACAGGCGGGCTATGGCTACACCTTC
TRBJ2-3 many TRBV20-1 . CSARMTGTDTQYF TGCAGTGCTAGGATGACAGGAACAGATACGCAGTATTTT
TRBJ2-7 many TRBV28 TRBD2 CASSPSSGTTYEQYF TGTGCCAGCAGTCCGTCTAGCGGGACTACCTACGAGCAGTACTTC
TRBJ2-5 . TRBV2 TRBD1 CASSDPDRGETQYF TGTGCCAGCAGTGACCCTGACAGGGGTGAGACCCAGTACTTC
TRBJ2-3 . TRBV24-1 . CATSDCGTLTDTQYF TGTGCCACCAGTGATTGCGGGACACTAACAGATACGCAGTATTTT
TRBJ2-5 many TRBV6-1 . CASSASTGSQETQYF TGTGCCAGCAGCGCTTCGACGGGTTCCCAAGAGACCCAGTACTTC
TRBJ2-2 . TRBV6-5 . CASSLTHGTPGRELFF TGTGCCAGCAGTCTTACTCATGGGACTCCCGGTCGGGAGCTGTTTTTT
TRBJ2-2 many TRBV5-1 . CASGFTGLDTGELFF TGCGCCAGCGGATTCACAGGGCTGGACACCGGGGAGCTGTTTTTT
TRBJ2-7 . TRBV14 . CASSRGANNYEQYF TGTGCCAGCAGCCGGGGGGCCAACAACTACGAGCAGTACTTC
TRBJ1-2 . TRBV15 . CATSSDRFTNYGYTF TGTGCCACCAGCAGCGACAGGTTCACTAACTATGGCTACACCTTC
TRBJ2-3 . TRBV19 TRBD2 CASSNYGTSGFDTQYF TGTGCCAGTAGTAACTACGGGACTAGCGGGTTTGATACGCAGTATTTT
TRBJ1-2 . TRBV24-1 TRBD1 CATSSGQTIYGYTF TGTGCCACTAGCTCGGGACAGACCATCTATGGCTACACCTTC
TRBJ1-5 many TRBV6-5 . CASVRTIIPQHF TGTGCCAGCGTCCGGACCATCATTCCCCAGCATTTT
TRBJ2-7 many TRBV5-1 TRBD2 CASRTSGSYEQYF TGCGCCAGCAGGACTAGCGGATCCTACGAGCAGTACTTC
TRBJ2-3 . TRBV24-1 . CATDGGSANYNEQYF TGTGCTACGGATGGTGGTAGCGCCAACTACAATGAGCAGTATTTT
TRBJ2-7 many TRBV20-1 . CSASIGGGQYF TGCAGTGCTAGTATTGGCGGTGGGCAGTACTTC
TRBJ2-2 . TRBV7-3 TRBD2 CASSKGLAGATGELLF TGTGCCAGCAGCAAGGGACTAGCGGGAGCCACCGGGGAGCTGCTTTTT
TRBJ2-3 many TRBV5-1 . CASSGGDTQYF TGCGCCAGCAGCGGGGGGGATACGCAGTATTTT
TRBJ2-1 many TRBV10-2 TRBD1 CASSERQGAFYGVSSYNEQFF TGCGCCAGCAGTGAGAGACAGGGGGCCTTTTACGGGGTCAGCTCCTACAATGAGCAGTTCTTC
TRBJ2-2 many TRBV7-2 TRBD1 CASSLGGQGTGELFF TGTGCCAGCAGCTTAGGGGGACAGGGCACCGGGGAGCTGTTTTTT
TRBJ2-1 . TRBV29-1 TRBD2 CSGQRGGNEQSF TGCAGCGGACAGCGGGGGGGCAACGAGCAGTCCTTC
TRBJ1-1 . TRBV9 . CASSASDRTNTEAFF TGTGCCAGCAGCGCTTCGGACAGAACGAACACTGAAGCTTTCTTT
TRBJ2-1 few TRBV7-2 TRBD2 CASSQEVVRGGAADEQFF TGCGCCAGCAGCCAAGAGGTCGTACGGGGGGGCGCGGCAGATGAGCAGTTCTTC
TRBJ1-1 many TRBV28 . CASRPTGTMNTEAFF TGTGCCAGCAGGCCCACCGGGACTATGAACACTGAAGCTTTCTTT
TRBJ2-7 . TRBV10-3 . CASSFGPVGQYF TGTGCCAGCAGTTTCGGACCTGTGGGGCAGTACTTC
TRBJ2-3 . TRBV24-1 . CASSLGPSTDTQYF TGTGCCAGCAGCCTGGGACCCTCCACAGATACGCAGTATTTT
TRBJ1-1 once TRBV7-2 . CASSLGGQLNTEAFF TGTGCCAGCAGCTTAGGTGGACAGCTGAACACTGAAGCTTTCTTT
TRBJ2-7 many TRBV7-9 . CASSLVSLGSSYEQYF TGTGCCAGCAGCTTAGTGAGCCTCGGGAGCTCCTACGAGCAGTACTTC
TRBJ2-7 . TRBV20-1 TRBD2 CSARGVSGQYEQYF TGCAGTGCTAGGGGGGTTAGCGGGCAATACGAGCAGTACTTC
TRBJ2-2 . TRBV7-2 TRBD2 CASSPPSGGFGELFF TGTGCCAGCAGCCCTCCGAGCGGGGGGTTCGGGGAGCTGTTTTTT
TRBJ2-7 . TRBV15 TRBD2 CATSSLAGDYEQYF TGTGCCACCAGCAGCTTAGCGGGAGACTACGAGCAGTACTTC
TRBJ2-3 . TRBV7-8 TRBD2 CASRGGMNTDTQYF TGTGCCAGCCGGGGGGGAATGAACACAGATACGCAGTATTTT
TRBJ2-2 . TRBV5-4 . CASSLRFPPGELFF TGTGCCAGCAGCTTACGATTTCCCCCCGGGGAGCTGTTTTTT
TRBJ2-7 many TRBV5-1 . CASSSGVSSYEQYF TGCGCCAGCAGCTCGGGAGTAAGTTCCTACGAGCAGTACTTC